Described below is a single T cell receptor beta chain sequence and its context. Its specific antigen is unknown. No much larger clonotype is one base removed from it; base qualities were not supplied. V ends up 4 bases short and J 7 bases short, with an unmatched junction base count of 11. As encoded in the germline V gene, CDR1 is SGHAT while CDR2 is FQNNGV. From cysteine to phenylalanine, the CDR3 is 15 amino acids long. Kept here is only the CDR3 DNA, which spans 45 bases and is read in frame from base 1. The data were taken from a study of shared clonotypes between healthy human individuals (dated by TCRdb to 2020 to 2021). Regarding the research as a whole: A couple of women and three men aged 18 to 49 years were included in the cohort. To increase sequencing depth and limit assay-specific biases, TCR repertoire library preparation and sequencing were carried out by different laboratories using diverse techniques. Blood TCR repertoires of roughly five healthy adults were deeply sequenced to estimate repertoire size and the extent of clonotype sharing between individuals. For each donor, CD4 naive and CD4 memory were each run on three plates, CD8 naive on two plates, and CD8 memory on one plate. Each donor's leukapheresis produced roughly between roughly 0.9 and 8.9 billion PBMCs.

Using the deep immunoSEQ assay, TCR CDR3 regions were amplified from genomic DNA by multiplex PCR. Extracted genomic DNA from each cell subset was distributed evenly across all wells of several immunoSEQ 96-well plates, and each plate was treated as a replicate. For sorted subsets, roughly 200 ng of genomic DNA, equivalent to around 30,000 T cell genomes, went into each replicate PCR. Purified libraries were quantified with a Qubit 3.0 fluorometer, sized on a Bioanalyzer 2100, and re-quantified with the KAPA Library Quantification kit. A separate single-read 150-cycle Illumina NextSeq 550 flow cell was used to sequence each immunoSEQ 96-well plate. From the authors' description of their analysis: Because only junctional sequences without quality scores were contained in the immunoSEQ output, filtering matching that applied to full-length reads could not be performed. Sequences were annotated with PyIR, a Python wrapper for IgBLAST v1.9, using IMGT germline references to assign V/J genes and CDR3. Reads were removed for weak V/J assignments (E-value above 1e-6), missing CDR3, stop codons, out-of-frame junctions, or ambiguous translated residues. V3J clonotypes were defined as sequences sharing an identical inferred V gene, J gene, and CDR3 amino acid sequence. Percentage overlap between repertoires was computed as shared unique clonotypes divided by the size of the smaller repertoire. Three approaches were used to assess repertoire richness: RTK rarefaction, the Chao1 estimator, and Recon v2.1 estimates of unobserved clonotypes. Generation probabilities for all TCRbeta clonotypes obtained by the gDNA method from a handful of donors were computed using OLGA. What TCRdb holds here is the immuneACCESS table cut down to in-frame rearrangements. Part of the clones is not present; checked against another copy, under half of the missing clones reflect an unresolved V gene, and the others are unexplained. V, J and clone size were drawn from that table, and D and trimming were deduced from the DNA. The sample yields roughly 1.5 million clones; approximately 98% were counted once. The leading ten clones occupy less than 0.55% of the sample.

Study-level results and caveats: Larger estimated clonotype richness was generally found for naive subsets than for memory subsets. Rarefaction of sorted-subset datasets indicated incomplete sequencing despite the large sequencing depth. Higher generation probabilities were observed for clonotypes shared by all four sorted-subset donors than for non-shared clonotypes. Sampling was restricted to blood, and TCR repertoires in tissue are likely to differ from TCR repertoires in blood. Pairwise subsampling led to the expectation that sequencing depth would affect the degree of clonotype sharing among donors. Across several donors, about 5.2% of naive CD4, more than 3% of naive CD8, about 2% of memory CD4, and about 0.4% of memory CD8 clonotypes were shared. Because the study included a small number of donors, the genetic and exposure-history diversity represented was limited.

Healthy HIV-negative adults with no recently reported acute infections or vaccinations were included as donors. All donors were Caucasian adults living in Nashville, Tennessee, USA. CD4+ T cells were enriched through magnetic negative selection, after which naive cells were positively selected on CD45RA and the remaining negative fraction served as the memory subset. Blood was collected by leukapheresis, and PBMCs were isolated by Ficoll-Histopaque density gradient centrifugation and then cryopreserved in liquid nitrogen vapor phase. Analytical flow cytometry was used to check the purity and quantity of each magnetically sorted T cell population. Genomic DNA was isolated from each sorted fraction and quantified by UV absorbance on a Nanodrop 2000c.

Sequencing used naive CD4+ T cells sorted from blood. The sample's cell subset or site label is to be understood as: CD45RA+ positively selected. Recombination connected TRBV11-2 to TRBJ2-5; 8 central nucleotides agree with TRBD1. The clonotype was recovered from a young man in good health. The DNA sequence reads TGTGCCAGCAGCTCAACCTTTGGGACAGGTGGGACCCAGTACTTC. Translated, this gives CASSSTFGTGGTQYF.